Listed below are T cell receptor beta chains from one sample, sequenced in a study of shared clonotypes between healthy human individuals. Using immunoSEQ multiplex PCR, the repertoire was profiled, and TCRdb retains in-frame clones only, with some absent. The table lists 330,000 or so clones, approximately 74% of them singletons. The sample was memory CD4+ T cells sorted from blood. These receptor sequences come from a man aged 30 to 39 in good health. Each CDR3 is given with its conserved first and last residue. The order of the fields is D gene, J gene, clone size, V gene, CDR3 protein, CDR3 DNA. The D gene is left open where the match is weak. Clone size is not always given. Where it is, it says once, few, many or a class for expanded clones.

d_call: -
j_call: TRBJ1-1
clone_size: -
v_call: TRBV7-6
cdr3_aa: CASSPLGLVEAFF
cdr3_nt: TGTGCCAGCAGCCCCCTCGGATTGGTTGAAGCTTTCTTT

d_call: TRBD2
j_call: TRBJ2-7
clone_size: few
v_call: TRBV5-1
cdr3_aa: CASSATSGSYEQYF
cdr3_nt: TGCGCCAGCAGCGCTACTAGCGGGAGTTACGAGCAGTACTTC

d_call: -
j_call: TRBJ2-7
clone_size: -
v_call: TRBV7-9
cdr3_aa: CASSLARFRGTGDIYEQYF
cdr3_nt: TGTGCCAGCAGCTTAGCGAGGTTTAGGGGTACAGGAGACATCTACGAGCAGTACTTC

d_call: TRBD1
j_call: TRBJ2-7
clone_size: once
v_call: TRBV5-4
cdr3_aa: CASSIDRVGGEQYF
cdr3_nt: TGTGCCAGCAGCATCGACAGGGTCGGAGGAGAGCAGTACTTC

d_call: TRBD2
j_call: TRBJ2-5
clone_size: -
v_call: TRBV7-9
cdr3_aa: CASSRGGPGETQYF
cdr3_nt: TGTGCCAGCAGCCGGGGGGGACCTGGAGAGACCCAGTACTTC

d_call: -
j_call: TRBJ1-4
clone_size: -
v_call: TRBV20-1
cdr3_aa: CSARDQRKLFF
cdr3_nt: TGCAGTGCTAGAGATCAAAGGAAACTGTTTTTT

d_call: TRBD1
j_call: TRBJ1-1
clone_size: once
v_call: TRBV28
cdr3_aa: CASSKPTGVTEAFF
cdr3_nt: TGTGCCAGCAGTAAACCGACAGGGGTCACTGAAGCTTTCTTT

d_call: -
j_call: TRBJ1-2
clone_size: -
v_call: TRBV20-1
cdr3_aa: CSARKAVSDTF
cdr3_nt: TGCAGTGCTAGAAAGGCAGTCTCGGACACCTTC

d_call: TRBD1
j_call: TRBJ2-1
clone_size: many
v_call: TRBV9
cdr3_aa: CASSVDSGQGIRVEQFF
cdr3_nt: TGTGCCAGCAGCGTCGACTCCGGACAGGGGATTCGGGTGGAGCAGTTCTTC

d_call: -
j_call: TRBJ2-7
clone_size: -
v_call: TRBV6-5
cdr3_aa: CASRIIADSYEQYF
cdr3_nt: TGTGCCAGCAGAATAATAGCGGATAGCTACGAGCAGTACTTC

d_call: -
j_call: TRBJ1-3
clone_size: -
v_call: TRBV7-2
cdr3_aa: CASSFPGGAGNTIYF
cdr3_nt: TGTGCCAGCAGCTTTCCCGGTGGGGCTGGAAACACCATATATTTT

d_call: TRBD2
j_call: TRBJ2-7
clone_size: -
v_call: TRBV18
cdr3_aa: CASSPVGGGSYEQYF
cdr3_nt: TGTGCCAGCTCACCAGTAGGCGGGGGCTCCTACGAGCAGTACTTC

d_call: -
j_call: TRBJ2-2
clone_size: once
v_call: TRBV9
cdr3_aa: CASSQTGNTGELFF
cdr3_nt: TGTGCCAGCAGCCAGACTGGGAACACCGGGGAGCTGTTTTTT

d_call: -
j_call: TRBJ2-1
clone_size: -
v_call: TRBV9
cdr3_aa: CASSVTGNEQFF
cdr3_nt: TGTGCCAGCAGCGTGACCGGGAATGAGCAGTTCTTC

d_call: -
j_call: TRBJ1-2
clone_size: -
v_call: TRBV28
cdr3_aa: CASSLLADSRRGGYTF
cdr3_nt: TGTGCCAGCAGTTTATTGGCGGACAGCCGCCGGGGAGGCTACACCTTC

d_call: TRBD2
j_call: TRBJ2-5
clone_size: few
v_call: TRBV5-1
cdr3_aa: CASSQRLAGTETQYF
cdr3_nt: TGCGCCAGCAGCCAACGACTAGCGGGAACGGAGACCCAGTACTTC

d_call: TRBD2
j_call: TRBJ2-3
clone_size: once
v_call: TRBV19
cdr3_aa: CASSIAPGGTSTDTQYF
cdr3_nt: TGTGCCAGTAGTATTGCCCCGGGGGGGACTAGCACAGATACGCAGTATTTT

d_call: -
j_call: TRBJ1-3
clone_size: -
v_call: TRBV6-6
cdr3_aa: CASSKTRGDSGNTIYF
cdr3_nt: TGTGCCAGCAGCAAAACGAGAGGGGACTCTGGAAACACCATATATTTT

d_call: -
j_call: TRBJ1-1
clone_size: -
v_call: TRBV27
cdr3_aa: CASSLFSVPYPQRTNTEAFF
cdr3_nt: TGTGCCAGCAGTTTATTCTCCGTTCCATATCCACAGAGGACGAACACTGAAGCTTTCTTT

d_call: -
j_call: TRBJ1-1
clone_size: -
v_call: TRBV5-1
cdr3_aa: CASSPLARGGVTEAFF
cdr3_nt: TGCGCCAGCAGCCCCCTCGCGAGAGGGGGAGTCACTGAAGCTTTCTTT

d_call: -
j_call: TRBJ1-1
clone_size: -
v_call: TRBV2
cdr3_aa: CASTPGRGSTEAFF
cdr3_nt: TGTGCCAGCACACCAGGGAGGGGGAGCACTGAAGCTTTCTTT

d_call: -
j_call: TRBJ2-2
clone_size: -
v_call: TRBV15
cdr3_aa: CATSRGLNTGELFF
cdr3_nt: TGTGCCACCAGCAGAGGACTAAACACCGGGGAGCTGTTTTTT

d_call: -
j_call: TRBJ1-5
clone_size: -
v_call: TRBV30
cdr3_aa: CAWSVTKYQPQHF
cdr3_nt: TGTGCCTGGAGTGTAACGAAGTATCAGCCCCAGCATTTT

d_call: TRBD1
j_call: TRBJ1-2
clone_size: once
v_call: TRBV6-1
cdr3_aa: CASSESPGQGTYGYTF
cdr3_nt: TGTGCCAGCAGTGAATCCCCGGGACAGGGGACCTATGGCTACACCTTC

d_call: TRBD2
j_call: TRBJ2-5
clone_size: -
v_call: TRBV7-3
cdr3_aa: CASSTFGTRETQYF
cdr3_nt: TGTGCCAGCAGCACCTTTGGGACTAGAGAGACCCAGTACTTC

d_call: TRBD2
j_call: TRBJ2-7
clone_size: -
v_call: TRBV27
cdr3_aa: CASSLRGSGRSYEQYF
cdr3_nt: TGTGCCAGCAGTTTAAGGGGTAGCGGGAGGAGCTACGAGCAGTACTTC

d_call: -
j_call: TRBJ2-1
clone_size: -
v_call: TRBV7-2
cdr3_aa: CASSLAGAHNEQFF
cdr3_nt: TGTGCCAGCAGCTTAGCTGGGGCTCACAATGAGCAGTTCTTC

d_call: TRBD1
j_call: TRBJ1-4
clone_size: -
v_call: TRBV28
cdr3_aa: CASSFPDRREKLFF
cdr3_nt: TGTGCCAGCAGTTTCCCGGACAGGCGTGAAAAACTGTTTTTT

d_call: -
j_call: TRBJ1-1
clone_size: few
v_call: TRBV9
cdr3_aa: CASSAFRGVGGAFF
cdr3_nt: TGTGCCAGCAGCGCCTTCAGGGGAGTAGGGGGAGCTTTCTTT

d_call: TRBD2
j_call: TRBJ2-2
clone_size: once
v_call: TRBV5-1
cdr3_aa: CASSLARLAGTPNTGELFF
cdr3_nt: TGCGCCAGCAGCTTGGCCCGACTAGCGGGGACCCCGAACACCGGGGAGCTGTTTTTT

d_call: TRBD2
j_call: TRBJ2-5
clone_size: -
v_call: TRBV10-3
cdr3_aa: CAISVGGASGSQQETQYF
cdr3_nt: TGTGCCATCAGTGTTGGGGGGGCTAGCGGGAGCCAACAAGAGACCCAGTACTTC

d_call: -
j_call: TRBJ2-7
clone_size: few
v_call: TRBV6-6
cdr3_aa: CASKGRVGSYEQYF
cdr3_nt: TGTGCCAGTAAGGGACGGGTGGGATCCTACGAGCAGTACTTC

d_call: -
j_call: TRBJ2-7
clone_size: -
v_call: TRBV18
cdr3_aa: CASSPEVSGQISSEQYF
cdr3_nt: TGTGCCAGCTCACCAGAAGTCTCGGGACAAATAAGCTCCGAGCAGTACTTC

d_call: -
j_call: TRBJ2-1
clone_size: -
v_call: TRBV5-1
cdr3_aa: CASSQGRETEQFF
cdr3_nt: TGCGCCAGCAGCCAGGGACGGGAAACGGAGCAGTTCTTC

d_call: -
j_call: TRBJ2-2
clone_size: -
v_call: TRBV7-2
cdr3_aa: CASSLIRVGRAGTGELFF
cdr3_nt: TGTGCCAGCAGCTTAATTCGTGTGGGAAGGGCCGGAACCGGGGAGCTGTTTTTT

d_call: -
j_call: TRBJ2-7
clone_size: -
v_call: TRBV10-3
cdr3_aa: CAISVQVSYEQYF
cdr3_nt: TGTGCCATCAGTGTACAGGTCTCCTACGAGCAGTACTTC

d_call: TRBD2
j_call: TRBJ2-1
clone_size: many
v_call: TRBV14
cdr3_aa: CASSQEGGLAGVEQFF
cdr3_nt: TGTGCCAGCAGCCAAGAAGGCGGACTAGCGGGAGTTGAGCAGTTCTTC

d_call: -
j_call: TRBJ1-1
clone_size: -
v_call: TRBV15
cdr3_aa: CATSRDLDRLNTEAFF
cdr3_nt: TGTGCCACCAGCAGAGATCTTGACAGGCTGAACACTGAAGCTTTCTTT

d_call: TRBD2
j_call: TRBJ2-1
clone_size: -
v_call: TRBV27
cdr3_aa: CASSPLLAGGNEQFF
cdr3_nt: TGTGCCAGCAGTCCCTTACTAGCGGGAGGCAATGAGCAGTTCTTC

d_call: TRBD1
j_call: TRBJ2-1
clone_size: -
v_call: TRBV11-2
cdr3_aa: CASSWGQGIVNEQFF
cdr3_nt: TGTGCCAGCAGCTGGGGACAGGGTATTGTTAATGAGCAGTTCTTC

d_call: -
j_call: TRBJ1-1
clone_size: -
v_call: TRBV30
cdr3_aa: CAWSNWGAVYTEAFF
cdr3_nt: TGTGCCTGGAGTAATTGGGGCGCGGTTTATACTGAAGCTTTCTTT

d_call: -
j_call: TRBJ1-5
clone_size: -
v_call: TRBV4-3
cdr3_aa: CASSQVYGEPQHF
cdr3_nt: TGCGCCAGCAGCCAAGTGTACGGTGAGCCCCAGCATTTT

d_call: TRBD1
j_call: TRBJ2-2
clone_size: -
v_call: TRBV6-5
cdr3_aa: CASSHRGHRHGELFF
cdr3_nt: TGTGCCAGCAGTCACAGGGGGCATCGGCACGGGGAGCTGTTTTTT

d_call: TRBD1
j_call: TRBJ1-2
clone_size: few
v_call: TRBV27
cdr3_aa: CASSLGQGYYGYTF
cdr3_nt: TGTGCCAGCAGTTTAGGACAGGGCTACTATGGCTACACCTTC

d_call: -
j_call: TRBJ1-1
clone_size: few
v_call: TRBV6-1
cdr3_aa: CASSEQGVNTEAFF
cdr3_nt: TGTGCCAGCAGTGAACAGGGCGTGAACACTGAAGCTTTCTTT

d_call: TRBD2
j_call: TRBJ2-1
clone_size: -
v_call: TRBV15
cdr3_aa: CATSFGSGRSNEQFF
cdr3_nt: TGTGCCACCAGCTTCGGGAGCGGGAGGAGCAATGAGCAGTTCTTC

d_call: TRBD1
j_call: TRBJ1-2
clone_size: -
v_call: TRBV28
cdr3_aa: CASRRDRVNYGYTF
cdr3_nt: TGTGCCAGCAGAAGGGACAGGGTGAACTATGGCTACACCTTC

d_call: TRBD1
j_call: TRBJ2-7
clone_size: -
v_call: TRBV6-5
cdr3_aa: CASSPGQGVEQYF
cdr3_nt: TGTGCCAGCAGCCCGGGACAGGGGGTGGAGCAGTACTTC

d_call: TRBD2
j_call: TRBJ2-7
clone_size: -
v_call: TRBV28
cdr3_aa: CASTRGLAYEQYF
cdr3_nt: TGTGCCAGCACTAGGGGACTAGCCTACGAGCAGTACTTC

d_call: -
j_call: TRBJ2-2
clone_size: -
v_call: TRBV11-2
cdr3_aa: CASSLRGLYTGELFF
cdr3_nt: TGTGCCAGCAGCCTAAGGGGACTGTACACCGGGGAGCTGTTTTTT

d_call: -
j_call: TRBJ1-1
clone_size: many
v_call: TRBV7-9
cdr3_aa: CASSFRSRDPLNTEAFF
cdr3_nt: TGTGCCAGCAGCTTTAGGTCGAGGGACCCCCTGAACACTGAAGCTTTCTTT

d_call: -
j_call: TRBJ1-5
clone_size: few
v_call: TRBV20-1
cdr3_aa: CSARGQEPQHF
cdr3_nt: TGCAGTGCTAGGGGGCAGGAGCCCCAGCATTTT

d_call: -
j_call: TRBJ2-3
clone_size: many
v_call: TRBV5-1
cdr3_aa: CASSLSTPSTDTQYF
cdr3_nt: TGCGCCAGCAGCTTAAGCACCCCTAGCACAGATACGCAGTATTTT

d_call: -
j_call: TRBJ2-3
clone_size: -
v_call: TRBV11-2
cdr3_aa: CASSLSKEQYF
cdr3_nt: TGTGCCAGCAGCTTGAGTAAGGAGCAGTATTTT

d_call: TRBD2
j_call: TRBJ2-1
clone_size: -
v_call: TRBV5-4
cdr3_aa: CASSSGLWNEQFF
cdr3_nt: TGTGCCAGCAGCTCGGGACTATGGAATGAGCAGTTCTTC

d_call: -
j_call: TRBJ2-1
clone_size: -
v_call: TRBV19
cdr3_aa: CASRLRAGVGYEQFF
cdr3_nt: TGTGCCAGCCGATTAAGAGCGGGTGTGGGGTATGAGCAGTTCTTC

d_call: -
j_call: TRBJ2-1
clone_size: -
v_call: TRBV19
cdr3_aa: CASSRGTVFSYNEQFF
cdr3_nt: TGTGCCAGCTCCAGAGGTACAGTCTTTTCCTACAATGAGCAGTTCTTC

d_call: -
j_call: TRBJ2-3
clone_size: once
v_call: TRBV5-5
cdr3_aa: CASSPAGGAPLGTQYF
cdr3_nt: TGTGCCAGCAGCCCGGCTGGGGGGGCACCCCTAGGTACGCAGTATTTT

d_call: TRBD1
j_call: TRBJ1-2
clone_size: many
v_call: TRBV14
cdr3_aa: CASSQNRDRVTF
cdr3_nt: TGTGCCAGCAGCCAAAACCGGGACAGAGTCACCTTC